This T cell receptor beta chain was sequenced during a study of blood T cell repertoires in COVID-19. Study-wide context: Whether acute or convalescent, the COVID-19 samples came from the United States, Italy and Spain. In each case, the material was cDNA or gDNA derived from T cells, B-cell-depleted T cells, or PBMCs.

As handled by the study authors: Amplification of reference gene primers provided the estimated nucleated cell counts. Sequencing was performed with immunoSEQ multiplex PCR; in TCRdb, only in-frame clones are kept and a portion is missing. That table is the source of V, J and clone size, and D and trimming were worked out from the DNA. The table records 250,000 or so clones, around nine tenths of them present only once. Trimming took off 4 bases at V and 2 bases at J, with 8 bases between the two ends. Per the germline V gene, CDR1 is GTSNPN and CDR2 is SVGIG (reference sequence). The CDR3 is 12 amino acids.

The receptor was derived from a woman in her sixties or seventies with acute or convalescent COVID-19. The sequencing sample was made of peripheral blood. The chain links TRBV30 to TRBJ2-5; a weak D match, TRBD1 (5 bases). The DNA of the CDR3 is TGTGCCTGGAACCAGGGACAAGAGACCCAGTACTTC. Its protein is CAWNQGQETQYF.